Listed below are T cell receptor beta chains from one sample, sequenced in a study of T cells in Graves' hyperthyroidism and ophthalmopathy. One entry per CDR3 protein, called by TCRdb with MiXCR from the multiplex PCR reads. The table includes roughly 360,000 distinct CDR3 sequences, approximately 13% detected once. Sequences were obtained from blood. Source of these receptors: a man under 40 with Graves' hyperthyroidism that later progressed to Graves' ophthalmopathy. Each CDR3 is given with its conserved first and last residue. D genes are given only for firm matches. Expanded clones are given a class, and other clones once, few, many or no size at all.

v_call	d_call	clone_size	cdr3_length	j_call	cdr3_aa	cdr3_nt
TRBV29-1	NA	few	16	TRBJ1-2	CSVEDRREYFYGYATF	TGCAGCGTTGAAGATCGAAGGGAGTATTTCTATGGCTATGCCACCTTC
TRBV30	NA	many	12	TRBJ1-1	CAWSRMNTEAFF	TGTGCCTGGAGTAGGATGAACACTGAAGCTTTCTTT
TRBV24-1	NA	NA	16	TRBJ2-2	CATSDSRLGEAGELFF	TGTGCCACCAGTGATTCAAGGTTAGGAGAAGCCGGGGAGCTGTTTTTT
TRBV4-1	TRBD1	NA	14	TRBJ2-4	CASSQWTGENIQYF	TGCGCCAGCAGCCAATGGACAGGGGAAAACATTCAGTACTTC
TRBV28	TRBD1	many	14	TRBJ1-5	CASRGQLQNQPQHF	TGTGCCAGCAGGGGACAGTTGCAAAATCAGCCCCAGCATTTT
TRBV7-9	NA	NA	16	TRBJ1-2	CASSSPLNLSLYGYTF	TGTGCCAGCAGCTCACCCCTAAACCTGTCCCTCTATGGCTACACCTTC
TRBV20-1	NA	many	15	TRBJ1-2	CSARRSGRSDYGYTF	TGCAGTGCTAGGCGATCAGGGAGGAGCGACTATGGCTACACCTTC
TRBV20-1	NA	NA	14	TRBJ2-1	CSASRTGWDNEQFF	TGCAGTGCTAGTCGGACCGGCTGGGACAATGAGCAGTTCTTC
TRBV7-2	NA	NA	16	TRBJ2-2	CASSPGWQGDTGELFF	TGTGCCAGCAGCCCCGGATGGCAGGGTGACACCGGGGAGCTGTTTTTT
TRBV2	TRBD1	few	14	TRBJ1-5	CASRWTGSNQPQHF	TGTGCCAGCAGATGGACAGGGTCCAATCAGCCCCAGCATTTT
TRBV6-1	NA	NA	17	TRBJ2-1	CASSMISGGSSYNEQFF	TGTGCCAGCAGTATGATATCCGGGGGTAGCTCCTACAATGAGCAGTTCTTC
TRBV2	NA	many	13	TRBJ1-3	CASGEGRGNTIYF	TGTGCCAGCGGGGAAGGGCGAGGAAACACCATATATTTT
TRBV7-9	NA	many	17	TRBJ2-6	CASSLGPRSSGANVLTF	TGTGCCAGCAGCTTAGGTCCTCGAAGCTCTGGGGCCAACGTCCTGACTTTC
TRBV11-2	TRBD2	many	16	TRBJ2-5	CASSYRTSGGQETQYF	TGTGCCAGCAGCTACCGGACTAGCGGGGGTCAAGAGACCCAGTACTTC
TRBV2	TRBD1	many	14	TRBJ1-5	CASSDRGGNQPQHF	TGTGCCAGTTCCGACAGGGGAGGGAATCAGCCCCAGCATTTT
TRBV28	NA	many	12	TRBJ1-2	CASAWAIYGYTF	TGTGCCAGCGCATGGGCGATCTATGGCTACACCTTC
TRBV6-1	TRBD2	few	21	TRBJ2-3	CASSPRGVAGGRDLSTDTQYF	TGTGCCAGCAGTCCGCGGGGGGTAGCGGGGGGCCGTGACCTTAGCACAGATACGCAGTATTTT
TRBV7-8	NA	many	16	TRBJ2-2	CASSLVVSLNTGELFF	TGTGCCAGCAGCTTAGTTGTCAGTTTGAACACCGGGGAGCTGTTTTTT
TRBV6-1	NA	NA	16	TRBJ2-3	CASSSRDLPSGDTQYF	TGTGCCAGCAGTTCCCGGGACTTACCTTCGGGAGATACGCAGTATTTT
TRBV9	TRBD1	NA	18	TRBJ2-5	CASSVTGAHPGLEETQYF	TGTGCCAGCAGCGTAACAGGGGCCCACCCTGGCCTGGAAGAGACCCAGTACTTC
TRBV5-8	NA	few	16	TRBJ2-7	CASSLEGSGKNNEQYF	TGTGCCAGCAGCTTGGAAGGATCAGGGAAGAATAACGAGCAGTACTTC
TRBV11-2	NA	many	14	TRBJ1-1	CASRHPGRNTEAFF	TGTGCCAGCAGACACCCGGGACGGAACACTGAAGCTTTCTTT
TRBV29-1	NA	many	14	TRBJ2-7	CSVEEAGRGHEQYF	TGCAGCGTTGAAGAAGCAGGCAGGGGCCACGAGCAGTACTTC
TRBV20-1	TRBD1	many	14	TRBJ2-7	CSASKYRGAYEQYF	TGCAGTGCTAGCAAGTACAGGGGGGCCTACGAGCAGTACTTC
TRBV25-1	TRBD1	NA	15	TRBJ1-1	CASSEGEGARTEAFF	TGTGCCAGCAGTGAAGGAGAGGGGGCGAGGACTGAAGCTTTCTTT
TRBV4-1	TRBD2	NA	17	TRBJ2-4	CASSQFPRGLAKNIQYF	TGCGCCAGCAGCCAATTCCCGCGGGGGTTAGCCAAAAACATTCAGTACTTC
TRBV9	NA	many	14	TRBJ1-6	CASSVGGNNSPLHF	TGTGCCAGCAGCGTAGGAGGGAATAATTCACCCCTCCACTTT